The 29 T cell receptor beta chains listed next were all sequenced from one sample in a study of liver allograft versus peripheral blood T cells (TCRdb year 2020). Context from the whole study: T cell receptor repertoires present within transplanted livers were compared with repertoires in the peripheral blood of liver transplant recipients.

For sequencing, an Illumina MiSeq was employed. TCRdb trimmed public reads at Q25 via fastp, called clones via MiXCR and kept in-frame beta chains. For every CDR3 protein sequence, its rows merge into one entry that carries the most common genes and DNA. The sample has 7,000 to 9,500 distinct CDR3 sequences on record, under 20% of them singletons. The top ten clonotypes cover roughly 4.4% of the sample. These TCRs come from a human patient who had a liver transplant. Some T cells may have been brought in with the graft after a transplant.

In its sample, this clonotype is medium-sized. The chain uses TRBV15 and TRBJ1-2; D possibly corresponds to TRBD1 (6 bases). The V and J ends lost 4 bases and 2 bases respectively, with 20 bases between them. Germline V lookup: CDR1 LNHNV, CDR2 YYDKDF (reference sequence). This CDR3 is 17 amino acids long. DNA for the CDR3: TGTGCCACCAGCACTGTCCTGGCGGCAGGGGAAAACTATGGCTACACCTTC. This codes for CATSTVLAAGENYGYTF.

The chain is built from TRBV20-1 and TRBJ2-7, with 9 bases aligning to TRBD2. CDR1 is DFQATT, CDR2 SNEGSKA, per germline (reference sequence). The CDR3 is 15 amino acids. V was pared by 3 bases and J by 0 bases, with 6 bases of the junction left unmatched. For the CDR3, the DNA is TGCAGTGCTAGCCCCCTAGCGGGGAGCTCCTACGAGCAGTACTTC. Translated: CSASPLAGSSYEQYF.

Only a few counts were recorded for this clonotype. The CDR3 loop reads CASSEPGQGSTNTEAFF. The CDR3 DNA reads TGTGCCAGCAGTGAACCGGGACAGGGAAGTACGAACACTGAAGCTTTCTTT. The chain links TRBV25-1 to TRBJ1-1; the match to TRBD1 covers 9 bases. The CDR3 has 17 amino acids. Trimming removed 2 bases from V and 1 base from J; junction bases left unmatched: 8. Looked up from germline, CDR1 is MGHDK and CDR2 is SYGVNS.

This clonotype was counted ten times or more. The V and J genes are TRBV24-1 and TRBJ2-1, with 7 bases identical to TRBD2. The V and J ends lost 9 bases and 5 bases, in that order; junction bases with no gene match: 12. Per the germline V gene, CDR1 is KGHDR and CDR2 is SFDVKD. CDR3 length equals 15 residues. The CDR3 region is CATGGAERGNNEQFF. Written as DNA, the CDR3 is TGTGCCACCGGAGGGGCCGAGCGGGGTAACAATGAGCAGTTCTTC.

This clonotype was observed a single time. A single base separates this from a much larger clone, so it may be a read error. The chain combines TRBV10-3 with TRBJ1-6; D gene ambiguous. There are 14 residues in the CDR3. Germline V CDR1 and CDR2: ENHRY, SYGVKD. Trimming pared 3 bases from V and 5 bases from J, leaving 8 bases between. The CDR3 loop reads CAISDGQDNSPLHF. In DNA, the CDR3 is TGTGCCATCAGTGATGGGCAGGATAATTCACCCCTCCACTTT.

The rearrangement joins TRBV3-1 to TRBJ1-6; 10 nucleotides agree with TRBD1. This CDR3 is built from 14 residues. Trimming removed 4 bases from V and 10 bases from J; junction bases left unmatched: 4. The germline gives CDR1 LGHDT, CDR2 YNNKEL (reference sequence). This CDR3 reads CASSLTGGKSPLHF. The DNA of the CDR3 is TGTGCCAGCAGCCTGACAGGGGGCAAATCACCCCTCCACTTT. Looking up the rest from reference TRBV3-1 and TRBJ1-6 gives the full variable domain: DTAVSQTPKYLVTQMGNDKSIKCEQNLGHDTMYWYKQDSKKFLKIMFSYNNKELIINETVPNRFSPKSPDKAHLNLHINSLELGDSAVYFCASSLTGGKSPLHFGNGTRLTVT.

At least ten counts were recorded for this clonotype. J is TRBJ2-7 and V is TRBV18, with TRBD1 matching over 9 bases. The germline V gene encodes CDR1 KGHSH and CDR2 LQKENI. The length of the CDR3 is 15 residues. The ends lost 2 bases at V and 4 bases at J; junction bases unmatched: 6. The CDR3 DNA is TGTGCCAGCTCACCAGGGACAGGGAATTCGTACGAGCAGTACTTC. Its translation is CASSPGTGNSYEQYF.

Judged by abundance, this clonotype is medium-sized. The V call is TRBV12-3 or TRBV12-4, the J call TRBJ1-4; 7 nucleotides line up with TRBD1. The CDR3 has 13 residues. Trimming removed 5 bases from V and 10 bases from J; junction bases left unmatched: 7. The CDR3: CASSGQVVGKLFF. The CDR3 DNA follows: TGTGCCAGCAGTGGACAGGTGGTTGGAAAACTGTTTTTT.

The genes are TRBV5-6 and TRBJ1-1, with no clear D. Germline lookup yields CDR1 SGHDT and CDR2 YYEEEE. The CDR3 sequence is 13 residues long. V was clipped by 0 bases and J by 1 base, with 4 bases between them. CDR3 amino acids: CASSLETNTEAFF. The CDR3 nucleotides read TGTGCCAGCAGCTTGGAGACGAACACTGAAGCTTTCTTT.

By frequency in the sample, this clonotype is medium-sized. V and J are TRBV5-4 and TRBJ1-4, with D possibly matching TRBD1 (6 bases). The V gene lost 4 bases and the J gene lost 3 bases, with 16 bases spanning the gap. This CDR3 is built from 16 residues. Germline V gene sequence: CDR1 SGHNT, CDR2 YYREEE (reference sequence). CDR3 region: CASSPTGQTANEKLFF. The DNA of the CDR3 is TGTGCCAGCAGCCCGACAGGACAGACGGCTAATGAAAAACTGTTTTTT.

This clonotype was counted only a few times. The rearrangement uses TRBV20-1 and TRBJ1-4; D might be TRBD1 (5 bases). V was shortened by 0 bases and J by 7 bases, with 18 bases between the two germline ends. The CDR3 is 16 amino acids. CDR1 and CDR2 from the germline V gene are DFQATT and SNEGSKA (reference sequence). This CDR3 is CSARDRDRGLGEKLFF. The DNA of the CDR3 is TGCAGTGCTAGAGATCGGGATCGGGGGTTAGGTGAAAAACTGTTTTTT.

This chain links TRBV12-3 or TRBV12-4 with TRBJ2-2; 9 bases are a match to TRBD1. The J segment lost 0 bases and the V segment lost 8 bases, leaving 19 bases of the junction unmatched. The CDR3 totals 20 residues. CDR3 sequence (DNA): TGTGCCAGCGTGGCTAGGGACAGGGTTTCGAAGGATCCGAACACCGGGGAGCTGTTTTTT. It specifies CASVARDRVSKDPNTGELFF.

J is TRBJ2-3 and V is TRBV7-9; D is uncertain. Germline CDR1 reads SEHNR; CDR2 reads FQNEAQ (reference sequence). Trimming removed 1 base at V and 1 base at J, with 3 bases between. This CDR3 is built from 13 residues. CDR3 amino acids: CASSLVGTDTQYF. The CDR3 DNA follows: TGTGCCAGCAGCTTAGTGGGCACAGATACGCAGTATTTT.

This clonotype was seen more than once but under ten times. V is TRBV20-1 and J is TRBJ2-3; no definite D call. The length of the CDR3 is 12 residues. The V end was cut by 5 bases, the J end by 5 bases, with 11 bases between. The germline V gene encodes CDR1 DFQATT and CDR2 SNEGSKA (reference sequence). CDR3 bases: TGCAGTGCTTCCTCAATGGAAGATACGCAGTATTTT. Translated, it gives CSASSMEDTQYF.

A few counts support this clonotype. The CDR3 bases are TGCAGTGCTAGAGGGCGGGCTGGAGTGAACACTGAAGCTTTCTTT. As protein: CSARGRAGVNTEAFF. The chain links TRBV20-1 to TRBJ1-1; D gene unclear. This CDR3 is built from 15 residues. The germline V gene encodes CDR1 DFQATT and CDR2 SNEGSKA (reference sequence). The V end was cut by 1 base, the J end by 0 bases, with 12 bases between.

This clonotype has more than one count but fewer than ten. This chain uses TRBV20-1 with TRBJ2-6; the D is unclear. CDR1 DFQATT and CDR2 SNEGSKA come from the germline V gene (reference sequence). Between the trimmed V and J ends, which lost 3 bases and 0 bases, there was a span of 6 bases. This CDR3 spans 14 amino acids. The CDR3 loop is CSASGPSGANVLTF. CDR3 DNA: TGCAGTGCTAGTGGGCCCTCTGGGGCCAACGTCCTGACTTTC.

This clonotype was recorded at least ten times. The rearrangement joins TRBV12-3 or TRBV12-4 to TRBJ1-5; D is undetermined. The CDR3 is made up of 13 amino acids. V was clipped by 3 bases and J by 6 bases, with 9 bases between them. The CDR3 region is CASSFGRSQPQHF. The CDR3 nucleotides are TGTGCCAGCAGTTTCGGTAGATCTCAGCCCCAGCATTTT.

The sample holds a few counts of this clonotype. The V and J genes are TRBV11-2 and TRBJ1-5; D is perhaps TRBD1 (5 bases). The CDR3 is 14 residues long. Trimming took off 0 bases at V and 6 bases at J, with 9 bases between the two ends. Germline assignment: CDR1 SGHAT and CDR2 FQNNGV. The CDR3 loop is CASSLDWGSQPQHF. CDR3 in DNA: TGTGCCAGCAGCTTAGACTGGGGGAGTCAGCCCCAGCATTTT.

This clonotype was detected ten times or more. The chain recombines TRBV6-1 with TRBJ1-1, with TRBD1 matching 7 bases. With 6 bases clipped from V and 5 bases from J, the junction kept 6 bases outside the gene matches. Germline V CDR1 and CDR2: MNHNS, SASEGT. The length of the CDR3 is 13 residues. The CDR3 DNA is TGTGCCAGCAGCGCCGACAGGGAAACTGAAGCTTTCTTT. Translating it yields CASSADRETEAFF.

This clonotype is medium-sized within its sample. The genes are TRBV29-1 and TRBJ1-1, with D possibly matching TRBD1 (6 bases). Per germline, CDR1 SQVTM and CDR2 ANQGSEA. Deletions cut 4 bases from V and 3 bases from J, with 15 bases between. The CDR3 has 14 residues. In DNA, the CDR3 is TGCAGCGTTGCTGGGGGGCGATCGGACACTGAAGCTTTCTTT. It yields the protein CSVAGGRSDTEAFF.

This clonotype was recorded many times. The chain links TRBV5-4 to TRBJ2-1; D gene uncertain. V lost 0 bases and J lost 5, with 3 bases in between. Per the germline V gene, CDR1 is SGHNT and CDR2 is YYREEE (reference sequence). The CDR3 extends over 12 amino acids. The CDR3 DNA sequence: TGTGCCAGCAGCTTGGAGGACAATGAGCAGTTCTTC. Protein: CASSLEDNEQFF.

In regard to this clonotype: Given a much more abundant clone one base away, this may be a read error. The rearrangement uses TRBV19 and TRBJ2-1; no clear D gene. The CDR3 sequence is 13 residues long. Looked up from germline, CDR1 is LNHDA and CDR2 is SQIVND (reference sequence). Trimming removed 0 bases at V and 9 bases at J, with 9 bases between. CDR3 sequence (DNA): TGTGCCAGTAGTATAGATCACGGTAGTGAGCAGTTCTTC. Its protein product is CASSIDHGSEQFF.

This clonotype is medium-sized. V is TRBV24-1 and J is TRBJ1-5, with TRBD1 as a possible D gene (5 bases). The V gene lost 3 bases and the J gene lost 3 bases, with 14 bases spanning the gap. Germline V gene data show CDR1 as KGHDR and CDR2 as SFDVKD. The CDR3 totals 16 residues. The CDR3 loop reads CATSDPRDGYNQPQHF. The CDR3 bases are TGTGCCACCAGTGATCCCCGGGACGGATACAATCAGCCCCAGCATTTT.

CDR3 in amino acids: CASSLDRSPGYTF. CDR3 in DNA: TGTGCCAGCAGCTTAGATCGGAGCCCAGGCTACACCTTC. The chain recombines TRBV11-2 with TRBJ1-2; no reliable D call. V was trimmed by 0 bases and J by 8 bases, leaving 10 bases between them. The CDR3 totals 13 residues. CDR1 is SGHAT and CDR2 is FQNNGV in the germline V gene.

The table lists this clonotype with a few counts. The V and J genes are TRBV20-1 and TRBJ1-3; 7 bases align to TRBD1. The CDR3 runs to 14 residues. CDR1 is DFQATT, CDR2 SNEGSKA, per germline (reference sequence). The ends lost 2 bases at V and 2 bases at J; junction bases unmatched: 3. CDR3 sequence: CSARRTGAGNTIYF. Written as DNA, the CDR3 is TGCAGTGCTAGACGTACAGGGGCTGGAAACACCATATATTTT.

This clonotype is categorized as medium-sized. The genes are TRBV28 and TRBJ2-2; D possibly corresponds to TRBD2 (5 bases). The V gene's germline CDR1 is MDHEN and CDR2 SYDVKM. Trimming left V 5 bases short and J 8 bases short, with 12 bases between. The CDR3 contains 13 residues. The CDR3 region has the DNA TGTGCCAGCAGTCCTCGGGGATATGGGGAGCTGTTTTTT. Translation: CASSPRGYGELFF.

This clonotype was recorded at least ten times. Here the CDR3 DNA reads TGTGCCAGCAGTGCCAAGAGACAGGGCACTAGCACAGATACGCAGTATTTT. Translating it yields CASSAKRQGTSTDTQYF. The chain couples TRBV28 to TRBJ2-3; TRBD1 matches at 7 bases. The CDR3 totals 17 residues. V dropped 5 bases and J dropped 0; count of bases not matched to a gene: 11. From germline, CDR1 is MDHEN and CDR2 SYDVKM.

The chain joins TRBV6-5 to TRBJ1-6, with 11 bases matching TRBD1. Unmatched junction bases numbered 11, after V lost 4 bases and J lost 6 bases. The CDR3 is 18 residues long. The germline V gene has CDR1 MNHEY and CDR2 SVGAGI. CDR3 residues: CASSLSAGTGGSNSPLHF. The CDR3 bases are TGTGCCAGCAGTTTATCCGCCGGGACAGGGGGGTCTAATTCACCCCTCCACTTT.

This clonotype was recorded at least ten times. The chain links TRBV6-5 to TRBJ1-1; TRBD1 matches 8 bases. The CDR3 extends over 15 amino acids. The V segment lost 0 bases and the J segment 4 bases; nucleotides outside the gene matches: 4. Germline CDR1 reads MNHEY; CDR2 reads SVGAGI. The CDR3: CASSYSQGAVTEAFF. The CDR3 DNA follows: TGTGCCAGCAGTTACTCTCAGGGGGCCGTCACTGAAGCTTTCTTT.